This TCR beta chain was documented in a study of breast tumors, draining lymph nodes, adjacent tissues. TCRdb used MiXCR to reprocess the multiplex PCR reads, holding one entry per CDR3 protein. The sample has 150,000 to 250,000 distinct CDR3 sequences, roughly 31% seen once. As concerns this clonotype: Its antigen is still unknown.

The CDR3 length is 14 residues. The V end lost 5 bases, the J end lost 1 base, and 11 bases lay between the germline ends. Germline assignment: CDR1 SNHLY and CDR2 FYNNEI. Breast cancer patients provided tissue from their axillary draining lymph nodes. Findings of the study overall: Luminal-like breast cancer showed significantly higher tumor–nontumor repertoire similarity than basal-like. Most tumor T cells seemingly derive from lymph node, then expand in tumor.

The sequenced material came from axillary lymph node tissue. This sequence joins TRBV2 and TRBJ1-1, with D hard to call. The sequence was obtained from a female donor with breast cancer. Some clones in this sample may be carry-over from other donors' samples. CDR3 coding DNA: TGTGCCAGCAGTATGAGGGCCGGGAACACTGAAGCTTTCTTT. It translates to CASSMRAGNTEAFF.